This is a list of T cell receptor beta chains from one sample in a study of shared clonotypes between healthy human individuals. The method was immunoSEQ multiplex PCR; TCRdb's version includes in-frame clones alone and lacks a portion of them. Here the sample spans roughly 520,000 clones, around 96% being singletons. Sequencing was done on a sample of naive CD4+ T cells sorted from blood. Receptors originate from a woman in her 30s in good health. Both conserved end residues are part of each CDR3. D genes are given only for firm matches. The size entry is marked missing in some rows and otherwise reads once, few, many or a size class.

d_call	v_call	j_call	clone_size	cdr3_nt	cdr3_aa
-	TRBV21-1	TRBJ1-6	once	TGTGCCAGCAGCAAAAGACAGGGTGGGAATTCACCCCTCCACTTT	CASSKRQGGNSPLHF
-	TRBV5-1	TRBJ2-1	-	TGCGCCAGCAGCTCGACTAGGTCAGTATCCTACAATGAGCAGTTCTTC	CASSSTRSVSYNEQFF
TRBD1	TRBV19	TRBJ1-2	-	TGTGCCAGCCGACAGGGAAGTAGGGTTTATGGCTACACCTTC	CASRQGSRVYGYTF
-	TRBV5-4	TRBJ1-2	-	TGTGCCAGCAGCTTGGGGACGGACTATGGCTACACCTTC	CASSLGTDYGYTF
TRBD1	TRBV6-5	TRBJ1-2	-	TGTGCCAGCAGTTACATGGACAGGGTGGTTGGCTACACCTTC	CASSYMDRVVGYTF
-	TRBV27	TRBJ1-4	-	TGTGCCAGCAGTTTATCGTGGGCAACTAATGAAAAACTGTTTTTT	CASSLSWATNEKLFF
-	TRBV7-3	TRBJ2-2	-	TGTGCCAGCAGCTTAACGACCGCGGGGAACACCGGGGAGCTGTTTTTT	CASSLTTAGNTGELFF
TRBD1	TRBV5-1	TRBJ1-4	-	TGCGCCAGCAGCCGGACAGGGGTTGGGGAAAAACTGTTTTTT	CASSRTGVGEKLFF
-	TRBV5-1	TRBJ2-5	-	TGCGCCAGCAGCTCCCGGCCGGGTAGTGAAGAGACCCAGTACTTC	CASSSRPGSEETQYF
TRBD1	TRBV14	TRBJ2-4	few	TGTGCCAGCAGCCCCTGGACAGGGGGCATTCAGTACTTC	CASSPWTGGIQYF
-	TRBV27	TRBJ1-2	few	TGTGCCAGCAGTTTGAGGGGGACTGGCTACACCTTC	CASSLRGTGYTF
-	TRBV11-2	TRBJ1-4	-	TGTGCCAGCAGCTTCTACGAGGGGGAATCAGGCGGACTGTTTTTT	CASSFYEGESGGLFF
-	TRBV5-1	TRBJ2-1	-	TGCGCCAGCAGCTTGGATCCTTACAATGAGCAGTTCTTC	CASSLDPYNEQFF
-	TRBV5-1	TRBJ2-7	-	TGCGCCAGCAACCCCACGGGACAATCCTACGAGCAGTACTTC	CASNPTGQSYEQYF
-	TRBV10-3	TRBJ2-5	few	TGTGCCATCAGTGGGACCTCGGAGACCCAGTACTTC	CAISGTSETQYF
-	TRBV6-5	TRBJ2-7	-	TGTGCCAGCAGTTACTCGGGGTTCTCCTACGAGCAGTACTTC	CASSYSGFSYEQYF
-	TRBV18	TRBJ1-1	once	TGTGCCAGCTCAGCAGAGCGGGACACTGAAGCTTTCTTT	CASSAERDTEAFF
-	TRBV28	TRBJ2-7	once	TGTGCCAGCACCGGGGTGGGGCAGTGGGGACTCCTGTCCTACGAGCAGTACTTC	CASTGVGQWGLLSYEQYF
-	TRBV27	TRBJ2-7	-	TGTGCCAGCAGCCGCCGACTAGAGTCCTACGAGCAGTACTTC	CASSRRLESYEQYF
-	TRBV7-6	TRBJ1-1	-	TGTGCCAGCAGCTTTGGGGGGGGAGTGGCTGAAGCTTTCTTT	CASSFGGGVAEAFF
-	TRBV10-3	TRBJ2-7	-	TGTGCCATCGCTACCTCCAAGGGGCGCGACGAGCAGTACTTC	CAIATSKGRDEQYF
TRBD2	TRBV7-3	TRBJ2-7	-	TGTGCCAGCAGCACGAGGGGCGGGAGAGATTACGAGCAGTACTTC	CASSTRGGRDYEQYF
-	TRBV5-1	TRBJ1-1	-	TGCGCCAGCAGCTTGTCAGGGGAGACTGAAGCTTTCTTT	CASSLSGETEAFF
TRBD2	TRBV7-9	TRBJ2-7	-	TGTGCCAGCAGCCCGGCGGGTAGCAGCGGGAGTGAGTACGAGCAGTACTTC	CASSPAGSSGSEYEQYF
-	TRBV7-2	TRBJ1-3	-	TGTGCCAGCAGCGGGCGGGGAACTGGAAACACCATATATTTT	CASSGRGTGNTIYF
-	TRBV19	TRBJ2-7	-	TGTGCCAGTAGTATAAGGAGGGAGCCCCCCTACGAGCAGTACTTC	CASSIRREPPYEQYF
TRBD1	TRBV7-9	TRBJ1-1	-	TGTGCCAGCAGCCCAGGACAGGCGAACACTGAAGCTTTCTTT	CASSPGQANTEAFF
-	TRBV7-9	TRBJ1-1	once	TGTGCCAGCAGCTTAATTGGGGGGGACACTGAAGCTTTCTTT	CASSLIGGDTEAFF
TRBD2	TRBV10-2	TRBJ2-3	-	TGCGCCAGCACGGGGGGGCGGAGGGATACGCAGTATTTT	CASTGGRRDTQYF
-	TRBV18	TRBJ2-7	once	TGTGCCAGCTCACCACCGGGTGTAGAGGGCTACGAGCAGTACTTC	CASSPPGVEGYEQYF
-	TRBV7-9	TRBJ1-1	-	TGTGCCAGCAGTCGACAGATTGAAGCTTTCTTT	CASSRQIEAFF
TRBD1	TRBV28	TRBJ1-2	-	TGTGCCAGCAGTTTAGTTGACAGGGTAAATGGCTACACCTTC	CASSLVDRVNGYTF
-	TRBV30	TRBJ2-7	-	TGTGCCTGGAGTAGGGACCGTCTTCCCTACGAGCAGTACTTC	CAWSRDRLPYEQYF
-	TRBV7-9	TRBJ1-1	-	TGTGCCAGCAGCTTAGATCAGGTCATGAACACTGAAGCTTTCTTT	CASSLDQVMNTEAFF
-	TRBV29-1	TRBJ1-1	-	TGCAGCGTCGACCCCCAGGGCGGGCGTAACACTGAAGCTTTCTTT	CSVDPQGGRNTEAFF
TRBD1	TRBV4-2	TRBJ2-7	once	TGTGCCAGCAGCCAAGATAAGACAGGGGGCGCGTATATCTACGAGCAGTACTTC	CASSQDKTGGAYIYEQYF
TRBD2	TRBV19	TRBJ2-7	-	TGTGCCAGTAGTATAGTAGCGGGAGTACAGATGGAGCAGTACTTC	CASSIVAGVQMEQYF
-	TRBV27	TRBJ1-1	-	TGTGCCAGCAGTACATCCTTGAACACTGAAGCTTTCTTT	CASSTSLNTEAFF
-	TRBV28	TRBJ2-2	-	TGTGCCAGCAGTGCTCACGGTAGGGCCGGGGAGCTGTTTTTT	CASSAHGRAGELFF
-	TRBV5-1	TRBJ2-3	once	TGCGCCAGCAGGTTGTCTGAAGGAAGCACAGATACGCAGTATTTT	CASRLSEGSTDTQYF
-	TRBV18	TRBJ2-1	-	TGTGCCACCATGACTGATACCTCCTACAATGAGCAGTTCTTC	CATMTDTSYNEQFF
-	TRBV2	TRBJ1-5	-	TGTGCCAGCAGCGAGGGCCTCCCGGGGAATCAGCCCCAGCATTTT	CASSEGLPGNQPQHF
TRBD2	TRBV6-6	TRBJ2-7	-	TGTGCCAGCAGTACCGAACTAGCGAAGGGGAACGAGCAGTACTTC	CASSTELAKGNEQYF
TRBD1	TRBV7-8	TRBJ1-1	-	TGTGCCAGCAGCTTGGCAAACAGGGGGTACACTGAAGCTTTCTTT	CASSLANRGYTEAFF
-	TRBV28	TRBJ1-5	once	TGTGCCAGCAGTTCAGGGACGTATCAGCCCCAGCATTTT	CASSSGTYQPQHF
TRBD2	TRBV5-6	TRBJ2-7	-	TGTGCCAGCAGCTTATCTAGCGGGAGTCACGACGAGCAGTACTTC	CASSLSSGSHDEQYF